The T cell receptor beta chain under discussion was sequenced for a study of blood T cell repertoires in COVID-19. Libraries were prepared by immunoSEQ multiplex PCR; TCRdb keeps only in-frame clonotypes and omits some of them. The data show about 410,000 clones, with more than 80% seen just once and 1.4% to 1.5% held by the top ten. This CDR3 contains 15 residues. The V end was cut by 3 bases, the J end by 2 bases, with 14 bases between. Germline CDR1 is SEHNR and CDR2 is FQNEAQ (reference sequence). This TCR was recovered from a woman in her twenties or thirties with active or convalescent COVID-19. Specimen: peripheral blood. The J gene is TRBJ2-7, the V gene TRBV7-9, with D perhaps TRBD1 (6 bases). CDR3 coding DNA: TGTGCCAGCAGCTTCCGTCGAGGACAGCCCTACGAGCAGTACTTC. Protein product: CASSFRRGQPYEQYF.